The entry below describes one T cell receptor beta chain. Its specificity is not known. This sample was taken from a study of regulatory T cells in long-lasting Graves disease. In the study overall: Over 5 years on antithyroid drugs plus positive TSH receptor antibodies marked Graves' disease as persistent. Study-wide results and caveats: Persistent Graves' patients showed less TCR diversity than newly diagnosed ones.

V dropped 2 bases and J dropped 1; count of bases not matched to a gene: 2. The CDR3 loop spans 15 amino acids. CDR1 is SGHRS, CDR2 YFSETQ, per germline. Assembly of TCR beta libraries relied on iRepertoire HTBI primers together with Arm-PCR of CDR3 regions. Each CDR3 protein is one row after TCRdb ran MiXCR on the multiplex PCR reads. Among fewer than 400,000 distinct CDR3 sequences listed, less than 20% were seen once. Indicated time point: persistent/refractory GD, antithyroid drugs over 5 years with positive TRAb. Isolated PBMC RNA provided the starting material for the TCR library. Patients met American Thyroid Association criteria for Graves' disease. Xi'an, China, was home to the endocrinology department that provided patients.

This TCR was recovered from a female donor with Graves disease. Sequencing was performed on peripheral blood mononuclear cells (PBMCs), taken when the disease was refractory, from a patient treated with antithyroid drugs. This chain joins TRBV5-1 and TRBJ2-3, with TRBD2 matching 9 bases. CDR3 loop: CASSFQREGTDTQYF. Here the CDR3 DNA reads TGCGCCAGCAGCTTCCAGCGGGAGGGCACAGATACGCAGTATTTT.